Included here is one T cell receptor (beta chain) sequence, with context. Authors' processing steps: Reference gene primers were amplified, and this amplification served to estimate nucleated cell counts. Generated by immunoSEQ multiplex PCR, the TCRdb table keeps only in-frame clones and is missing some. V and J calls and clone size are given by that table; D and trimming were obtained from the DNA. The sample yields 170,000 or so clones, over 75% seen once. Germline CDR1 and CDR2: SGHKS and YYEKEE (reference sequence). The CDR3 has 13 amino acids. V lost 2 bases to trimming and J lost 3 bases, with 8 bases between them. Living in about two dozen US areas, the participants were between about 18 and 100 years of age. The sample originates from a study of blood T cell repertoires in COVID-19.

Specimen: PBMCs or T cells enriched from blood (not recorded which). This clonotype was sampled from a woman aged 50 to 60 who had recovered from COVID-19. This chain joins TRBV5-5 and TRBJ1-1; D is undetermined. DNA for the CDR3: TGTGCCAGCAGCTTTGGCAGATACACTGAAGCTTTCTTT. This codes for CASSFGRYTEAFF.